This TCR beta chain was captured in a study of T cells after yellow fever vaccination. The study, taken as a whole, reports: It was a weaker secondary response, yet one that peaked faster, at day 5 versus 15. A small proportion of clonotypes was detected in both the CD4 and CD8 compartments. Contamination of FACS-sorted repertoires by abundant clonotypes from the bulk population could occur.

This clonotype has a handful of counts. The 5'RACE template-switching step produced TCR cDNA and added a universal primer site and UMIs. In TCRdb, the 5' RACE reads were re-called with MiXCR into one record per CDR3 protein. The repertoire holds 40,000 to 50,000 distinct CDR3 sequences, with 6.8% as singletons. V was trimmed by 4 bases and J by 6 bases, leaving 22 bases between them. The germline CDR1 and CDR2 sequences are KGHSH and LQKENI. The CDR3 extends over 17 amino acids. V usage is TRBV18 and J usage is TRBJ2-1; TRBD1 might be the D (5 bases). The clonotype comes from a man aged 25-45 years who received the YFV17D yellow fever vaccine. Sequences were derived from CD8+ T cells not binding an NS4B(214-222) dextramer, sorted from PBMCs, sampled 45 days after the yellow fever booster vaccination. CDR3: CASSHEQGRYPFNEQFF. CDR3 coding DNA: TGTGCCAGCTCACACGAGCAGGGCAGGTACCCCTTCAATGAGCAGTTCTTC.